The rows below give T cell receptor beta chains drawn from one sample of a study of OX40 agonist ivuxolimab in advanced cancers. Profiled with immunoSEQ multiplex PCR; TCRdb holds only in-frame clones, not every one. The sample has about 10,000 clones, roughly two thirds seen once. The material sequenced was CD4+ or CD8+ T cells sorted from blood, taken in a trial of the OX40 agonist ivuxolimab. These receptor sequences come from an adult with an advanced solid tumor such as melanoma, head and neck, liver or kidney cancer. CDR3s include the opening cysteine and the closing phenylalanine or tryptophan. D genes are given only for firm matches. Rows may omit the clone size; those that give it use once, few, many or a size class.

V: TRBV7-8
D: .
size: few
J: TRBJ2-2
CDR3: CASSLFVGPTGELFF
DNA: TGTGCCAGCAGTCTTTTTGTTGGGCCCACCGGGGAGCTGTTTTTT

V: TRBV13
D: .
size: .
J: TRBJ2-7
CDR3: CASSLALPGVADEQYF
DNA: TGTGCCAGCAGCTTAGCCCTTCCCGGAGTGGCGGACGAGCAGTACTTC

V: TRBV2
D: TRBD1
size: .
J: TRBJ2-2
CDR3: CASSETGAGELFF
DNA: TGTGCCAGCAGTGAAACAGGGGCCGGGGAGCTGTTTTTT

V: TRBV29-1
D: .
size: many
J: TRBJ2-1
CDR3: CSVEAFNNEQFF
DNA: TGCAGCGTGGAGGCTTTTAACAATGAGCAGTTCTTC

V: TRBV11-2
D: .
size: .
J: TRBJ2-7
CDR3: CASSLGGDYEQYF
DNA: TGTGCCAGCAGCTTGGGCGGAGACTACGAGCAGTACTTC

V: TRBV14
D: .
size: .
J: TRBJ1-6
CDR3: CASSQFSSYNSPLHF
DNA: TGTGCCAGCAGCCAATTTAGCTCCTATAATTCACCCCTCCACTTT

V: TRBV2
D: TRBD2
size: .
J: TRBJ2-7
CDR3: CASSLLTSGRSLYEQYF
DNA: TGTGCCAGCAGTTTACTGACTAGCGGGAGAAGCTTATACGAGCAGTACTTC

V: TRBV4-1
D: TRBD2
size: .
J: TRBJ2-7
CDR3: CASSQVSGGGHEQYF
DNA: TGCGCCAGCAGCCAAGTTTCGGGAGGAGGACACGAGCAGTACTTC

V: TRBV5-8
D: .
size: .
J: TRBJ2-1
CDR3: CASIDFGVISNEQFF
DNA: TGTGCCAGCATCGATTTCGGGGTTATTAGCAATGAGCAGTTCTTC

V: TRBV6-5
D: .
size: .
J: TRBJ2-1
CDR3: CAVRDFSNEQFF
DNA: TGTGCCGTTCGGGACTTTTCCAATGAGCAGTTCTTC